A single sample is the source of the 31 T cell receptor beta chains below, sequenced in a study of blood T cell repertoires in COVID-19. Repertoires were generated with immunoSEQ multiplex PCR, while TCRdb's copy carries only in-frame clones and drops some. The repertoire holds 150,000 or so clones, with under 90% as singletons. Sequencing was performed on PBMCs or T cells enriched from blood (not recorded which). These receptors came from a man in his fifties who had recovered from COVID-19.

The chain couples TRBV6-5 to TRBJ2-7; 8 bases are shared with TRBD2. The V gene's germline CDR1 is MNHEY and CDR2 SVGAGI. V trimming: 8 bases; J trimming: 6 bases; junction bases outside the gene matches: 12. The CDR3 consists of 14 residues. The CDR3 spells CASAPGGAGGEQYF. The CDR3 nucleotides read TGTGCCAGCGCCCCCGGGGGGGCTGGTGGCGAGCAGTACTTC.

This clone was counted once. The gene calls are TRBV5-5 and TRBJ1-1, with TRBD1 identical over 8 bases. Germline CDR1 SGHKS, CDR2 YYEKEE (reference sequence). The CDR3 totals 16 residues. After removal of 3 bases from V and 2 bases from J, the junction contained 9 bases not matched to a gene. The CDR3 sequence: CASSYNPTGANTEAFF. In nucleotides, the CDR3 is TGTGCCAGCAGCTACAATCCGACAGGGGCAAACACTGAAGCTTTCTTT.

V usage is TRBV10-3 and J usage is TRBJ1-1; 8 bases map to TRBD1. V was pared by 0 bases and J by 0 bases, with 6 bases of the junction left unmatched. The germline gives CDR1 ENHRY, CDR2 SYGVKD. The CDR3 totals 17 residues. The CDR3 DNA reads as TGTGCCATCAGTGAGTCATGGACAGGGAGAGTGAACACTGAAGCTTTCTTT. Protein: CAISESWTGRVNTEAFF.

This clone was observed a single time. The chain joins TRBV19 to TRBJ2-2, with 14 bases lining up with TRBD2. Germline V gene lookup returns CDR1 LNHDA and CDR2 SQIVND (reference sequence). The trim removed 4 bases at V and 0 bases at J, leaving 7 bases unmatched. The CDR3 spans 19 residues. In nucleotides, the CDR3 is TGTGCCAGTAGTAGCAGGGGGACTAGCGGGGGTTCGAACACCGGGGAGCTGTTTTTT. Translated, it gives CASSSRGTSGGSNTGELFF.

The chain is built from TRBV6-5 and TRBJ2-7, with 9 bases lining up with TRBD1. This CDR3 has 13 amino acids. Germline CDR1 reads MNHEY; CDR2 reads SVGAGI. V gave up 8 bases and J gave up 3 bases; unmatched junction bases: 5. The CDR3 region is CASPGQGFYEQYF. In DNA, the CDR3 is TGTGCCAGCCCGGGACAGGGTTTCTACGAGCAGTACTTC.

The sample holds one count of this clone. DNA of the CDR3: TGTGCCAGCAGCTCCAGGGGATGGGGCACTGAAGCTTTCTTT. It specifies CASSSRGWGTEAFF. This chain links TRBV7-2 with TRBJ1-1; possible D gene TRBD1, 6 bases. Trimming shortened V by 4 bases and J by 4 bases, and 13 bases separated the two germline ends. The CDR3 is 14 amino acids. Germline V CDR1 and CDR2: SGHTA, FQGNSA.

This rearrangement joins TRBV14 to TRBJ1-3; possible D gene TRBD1, 6 bases. The CDR3 is 16 residues long. Germline lookup yields CDR1 SGHDN and CDR2 FVKESK. Trimming stripped 3 bases from V and 0 bases from J, with 12 bases between. CDR3 sequence (DNA): TGTGCCAGCAGCCACCTGGACAGCCGCTCTGGAAACACCATATATTTT. It yields the protein CASSHLDSRSGNTIYF.

This chain uses TRBV11-1 with TRBJ1-6; TRBD1 might be the D (5 bases). The V and J ends lost 3 bases and 6 bases respectively, with 12 bases between them. CDR1 is SGHAT, CDR2 FQDESV, per germline (reference sequence). The CDR3 is 15 residues long. The CDR3 nucleotides read TGTGCCAGCAGCTTCGGCGGGGGTGGTAATTCACCCCTCCACTTT. This translates into CASSFGGGGNSPLHF.

This chain links TRBV5-4 with TRBJ1-1; no clear D gene. Germline V gene lookup returns CDR1 SGHNT and CDR2 YYREEE (reference sequence). Trimming removed 4 bases from V and 6 bases from J, with 16 bases in between. The CDR3 is 14 residues long. The chain's CDR3 is CASSDAAKRAEAFF. For the CDR3, the DNA is TGTGCCAGCAGCGATGCAGCCAAGAGGGCTGAAGCTTTCTTT.

The rearrangement links TRBV5-1 to TRBJ1-2, with 7 bases aligning to TRBD1. Germline V gene sequence: CDR1 SGHRS, CDR2 YFSETQ. CDR3 size: 16 residues. The V and J ends lost 2 bases and 0 bases, in that order; junction bases with no gene match: 7. The CDR3 sequence is CASSFETGPPNYGYTF. The CDR3 DNA reads TGCGCCAGCAGCTTTGAGACAGGGCCCCCTAACTATGGCTACACCTTC. The whole variable domain, remainder taken from reference TRBV5-1 and TRBJ1-2, is KAGVTQTPRYLIKTRGQQVTLSCSPISGHRSVSWYQQTPGQGLQFLFEYFSETQRNKGNFPGRFSGRQFSNSRSEMNVSTLELGDSALYLCASSFETGPPNYGYTFGSGTRLTVV.

This clone was counted only a few times. The chain carries TRBV18 and TRBJ2-1; 10 bases fit TRBD2. From germline, CDR1 is KGHSH and CDR2 LQKENI. The CDR3 has 17 amino acids. V was pared by 3 bases and J by 9 bases, with 14 bases of the junction left unmatched. The DNA of the CDR3 is TGTGCCAGCTCACCCCGCTTGCCAGCGGGGGGGGAGAGTGAGCAGTTCTTC. This gives the protein CASSPRLPAGGESEQFF.

In its sample, this clone was seen once. The gene calls are TRBV5-1 and TRBJ1-6, with 9 bases aligning to TRBD1. The CDR3 consists of 14 residues. V lost 7 bases and J lost 7; bases outside the gene matches: 6. Per germline, CDR1 SGHRS and CDR2 YFSETQ. Here the CDR3 DNA reads TGCGCCAGCGGGTTTGGGACAGGGAATTCACCCCTCCACTTT. Translation gives CASGFGTGNSPLHF.

This chain joins TRBV6-5 and TRBJ1-1; D ambiguous. Germline CDR1 is MNHEY and CDR2 is SVGAGI. Trimming shortened V by 6 bases and J by 4 bases, and 15 bases separated the two germline ends. CDR3 length equals 14 residues. DNA of the CDR3: TGTGCCAGCAGGGGAGGACCCGCGGCCACTGAAGCTTTCTTT. It translates to CASRGGPAATEAFF.

The chain links TRBV7-2 to TRBJ1-3; no firm D call. V dropped 1 base and J dropped 4 bases, with 8 bases sitting between them. Per the germline V gene, CDR1 is SGHTA and CDR2 is FQGNSA. The CDR3 runs to 14 residues. The CDR3 DNA reads as TGTGCCAGCAGCTTAGGCGTGACAGGAAACACCATATATTTT. It specifies CASSLGVTGNTIYF.

The chain joins TRBV4-2 to TRBJ1-5; tentative D call: TRBD1 (5 bases). The V end lost 5 bases, the J end lost 3 bases, and 8 bases lay between the germline ends. Germline CDR1 is LGHNA and CDR2 is YNFKEQ. The CDR3 is 13 residues long. The CDR3 region has the DNA TGTGCCAGCAGCGCAGGGTCCAATCAGCCCCAGCATTTT. Residues: CASSAGSNQPQHF.

This rearrangement joins TRBV7-9 to TRBJ2-5; 12 bases are a match to TRBD2. The CDR3 runs to 16 residues. CDR1 and CDR2 (germline): SEHNR, FQNEAQ (reference sequence). V shed 3 bases, J shed 5 bases, and the junction held 7 bases outside the gene matches. CDR3 bases: TGTGCCAGCAGCTTCGGACTAGCGGGGTCCGTGGAGACCCAGTACTTC. Translated, it gives CASSFGLAGSVETQYF.

This clone is a singleton in its sample. The rearrangement joins TRBV3-1 (or the pseudogene TRBV3-2) to TRBJ1-5; D may be TRBD1 (5 bases). Trimming removed 0 bases from V and 3 bases from J, with 9 bases in between. The CDR3 has 15 amino acids. The germline CDR1 and CDR2 sequences are LGHDT and YNNKEL (reference sequence). CDR3 residues: CASSQDGAYNQPQHF. The CDR3 DNA reads as TGTGCCAGCAGCCAAGATGGGGCCTACAATCAGCCCCAGCATTTT.

This chain uses TRBV6-1 with TRBJ1-2; D possibly corresponds to TRBD1 (5 bases). The CDR3 is 14 amino acids. Trimming pared 1 base from V and 8 bases from J, leaving 14 bases between. In germline, CDR1 is MNHNS, CDR2 SASEGT. CDR3 nucleotide sequence: TGTGCCAGCAGTGAAGGAGGAGGGGCGGACGGCTACACCTTC. This gives the protein CASSEGGGADGYTF.

The rearrangement links TRBV19 to TRBJ2-7; 7 positions match TRBD1. Germline V CDR1 and CDR2: LNHDA, SQIVND (reference sequence). The CDR3 length is 14 residues. J lost 5 bases, V lost 3 bases, and 7 bases had no gene match. CDR3 in DNA: TGTGCCAGTAGTATTTGGCAGGGGGTAAACGAGCAGTACTTC. It encodes CASSIWQGVNEQYF. Looking up the rest from reference TRBV19 and TRBJ2-7 gives the full variable domain: DGGITQSPKYLFRKEGQNVTLSCEQNLNHDAMYWYRQDPGQGLRLIYYSQIVNDFQKGDIAEGYSVSREKKESFPLTVTSAQKNPTAFYLCASSIWQGVNEQYFGPGTRLTVT.

This sequence joins TRBV27 and TRBJ2-3; D is ambiguous. Germline assignment: CDR1 MNHEY and CDR2 SMNVEV (reference sequence). Trimming removed 5 bases from V and 0 bases from J, with 12 bases in between. The CDR3 covers 15 residues. The CDR3 bases are TGTGCCAGCAGTCTTGATGCAGAAAGCACAGATACGCAGTATTTT. Its translation: CASSLDAESTDTQYF.

V is TRBV7-2 and J is TRBJ1-2; weak D call: TRBD1 (6 bases). The V end was cut by 2 bases, the J end by 8 bases, with 18 bases between. Germline CDR1 and CDR2: SGHTA and FQGNSA. This CDR3 region has 15 residues. In DNA form, the CDR3 reads TGTGCCAGCAGCTTAATCGCCCAAACAGGGCGCGGCTACACCTTC. Its translation is CASSLIAQTGRGYTF. Full variable domain (rest looked up from reference TRBV7-2 and TRBJ1-2): GAGVSQSPSNKVTEKGKDVELRCDPISGHTALYWYRQSLGQGLEFLIYFQGNSAPDKSGLPSDRFSAERTGGSVSTLTIQRTQQEDSAVYLCASSLIAQTGRGYTFGSGTRLTVV.

This chain links TRBV5-1 with TRBJ1-1; no clear D. The V end was cut by 2 bases, the J end by 1 base, with 9 bases between. Germline V gene sequence: CDR1 SGHRS, CDR2 YFSETQ. The CDR3 consists of 14 residues. The CDR3 reads CASSFGVPNTEAFF. The CDR3 DNA reads as TGCGCCAGCAGCTTCGGGGTCCCGAACACTGAAGCTTTCTTT. Full variable domain (outside the CDR3, taken from reference TRBV5-1 and TRBJ1-1): KAGVTQTPRYLIKTRGQQVTLSCSPISGHRSVSWYQQTPGQGLQFLFEYFSETQRNKGNFPGRFSGRQFSNSRSEMNVSTLELGDSALYLCASSFGVPNTEAFFGQGTRLTVV.

The genes are TRBV9 and TRBJ2-7, with 11 bases fitting TRBD1. Germline CDR1 SGDLS, CDR2 YYNGEE. After removal of 0 bases from V and 3 bases from J, the junction contained 2 bases not matched to a gene. This CDR3 region has 15 residues. The CDR3 DNA is TGTGCCAGCAGCGTAGGGGGACAGGGGGACTACGAGCAGTACTTC. Its translation is CASSVGGQGDYEQYF.

The chain carries TRBV5-1 and TRBJ2-5; 8 bases line up with TRBD2. The CDR3 sequence is 15 residues long. J was trimmed by 5 bases and V by 3 bases; bases with no gene match: 9. CDR1 is SGHRS and CDR2 is YFSETQ in the germline V gene. CDR3 loop: CASSSSAGGGETQYF. CDR3 coding DNA: TGCGCCAGCAGCTCCTCCGCGGGGGGAGGGGAGACCCAGTACTTC. Using reference TRBV5-1 and TRBJ2-5 for the parts outside the CDR3, the full variable domain is KAGVTQTPRYLIKTRGQQVTLSCSPISGHRSVSWYQQTPGQGLQFLFEYFSETQRNKGNFPGRFSGRQFSNSRSEMNVSTLELGDSALYLCASSSSAGGGETQYFGPGTRLLVL.

V usage is TRBV10-3 and J usage is TRBJ2-2, with 11 bases lining up with TRBD2. This CDR3 has 18 amino acids. From germline, CDR1 is ENHRY and CDR2 SYGVKD. Trimming cost V 2 bases and J 5 bases; bases outside gene matches: 10. In DNA, the CDR3 is TGTGCCATCAGTGAGCGACGGACTAGCGGGCGACAAACCGGGGAGCTGTTTTTT. Amino acids: CAISERRTSGRQTGELFF.

Written as DNA, the CDR3 is TGTGCCAGCAGTTACTCGAGCAGGGCCACTGAAGCTTTCTTT. It yields the protein CASSYSSRATEAFF. This chain uses TRBV6-6 with TRBJ1-1; D might be TRBD1 (5 bases). Germline V gives CDR1 MNHNY, CDR2 SVGAGI (reference sequence). V lost 0 bases, J lost 4 bases, and 9 bases lay in between. The CDR3 sequence is 14 residues long.

J is TRBJ1-2 and V is TRBV19; possibly TRBD1 for D (6 bases). Trimming left V 1 base short and J 8 bases short, with 17 bases between. The germline V gene encodes CDR1 LNHDA and CDR2 SQIVND (reference sequence). CDR3 size: 15 residues. The chain's CDR3 is CASSIVGRGEGGYTF. The CDR3 DNA reads as TGTGCCAGTAGTATAGTCGGCAGGGGAGAAGGAGGCTACACCTTC.

This chain links TRBV5-1 with TRBJ2-1, with 8 bases identical to TRBD2. Germline CDR1 and CDR2: SGHRS and YFSETQ. Trimming removed 1 base from V and 0 bases from J; junction bases left unmatched: 3. The CDR3 is 16 residues long. The CDR3 DNA sequence: TGCGCCAGCAGCTTGCTAGCGGGCAGCTCCTACAATGAGCAGTTCTTC. Translated: CASSLLAGSSYNEQFF. Together with reference TRBV5-1 and TRBJ2-1, the CDR3 gives the full variable domain: KAGVTQTPRYLIKTRGQQVTLSCSPISGHRSVSWYQQTPGQGLQFLFEYFSETQRNKGNFPGRFSGRQFSNSRSEMNVSTLELGDSALYLCASSLLAGSSYNEQFFGPGTRLTVL.

The genes are TRBV18 and TRBJ1-3; 8 bases map to TRBD1. The germline V gene encodes CDR1 KGHSH and CDR2 LQKENI. This CDR3 is 18 amino acids long. Losses at the gene ends were 3 bases for V and 0 bases for J; bases not matched to a gene: 10. CDR3 residues: CASSPPWGQVLSGNTIYF. CDR3 DNA: TGTGCCAGCTCACCGCCCTGGGGACAGGTCCTCTCTGGAAACACCATATATTTT.

This sequence joins TRBV5-6 and TRBJ1-2; 11 positions agree with TRBD1. V trimming: 4 bases; J trimming: 7 bases; junction bases outside the gene matches: 12. CDR3 size: 16 residues. CDR1 and CDR2 (germline): SGHDT, YYEEEE. The DNA for the CDR3 is TGTGCCAGCAGCCGCCTCGGGACAGGGGGGAACGGTGGCTACACCTTC. Translating it yields CASSRLGTGGNGGYTF.

This sequence joins TRBV5-1 and TRBJ2-7; D perhaps matches TRBD2 (6 bases). This CDR3 has 14 residues. Trimming cost V 6 bases and J 0 bases, with 13 bases left between them. Looked up from germline, CDR1 is SGHRS and CDR2 is YFSETQ. The CDR3 DNA reads as TGCGCCAGCACGGCAGCAGCGGGCTCCTACGAGCAGTACTTC. Amino acid sequence: CASTAAAGSYEQYF.